The T cell receptor (beta chain) described here comes from a study of cytomegalovirus exposure and HLA in healthy donors. This clone appeared once. The target antigen is unknown. Germline V gene sequence: CDR1 MNHNS, CDR2 SASEGT. There are 15 residues in the CDR3. V lost 6 bases, J lost 0 bases, and 14 bases lay in between. Donors sampled were nominally healthy, though unrecorded immune exposures were likely. Points from the study as a whole: With later analysis, a missense DCLRE1C variant became linked to TCR beta V- and J-gene trimming. The study assumed roughly uniform donor sequencing depth for presence/absence analyses. In vitro assays verified that a few CMV-associated chains recognized CMV antigens specifically.

60 Vbeta and 13 Jbeta primers were used in PCR. The assay was immunoSEQ multiplex PCR, and TCRdb's table has in-frame clones only and misses some. The sample records 130,000 to 150,000 clones, roughly 85% being singletons. The source of this sequence is a male donor in good health and CMV-seronegative. The source material was PBMCs. The genes are TRBV6-1 and TRBJ1-1; maybe TRBD1 (5 bases). CDR3 sequence (DNA): TGTGCCAGCAGCATCGTAGGACAAGTGAACACTGAAGCTTTCTTT. This translates into CASSIVGQVNTEAFF.